This T cell receptor beta chain derives from a study of blood T cell repertoires in COVID-19. Study background: Nucleic acid was either cDNA or gDNA, and it came from T cells, B-cell-depleted T cells, or PBMCs.

Deletions cut 0 bases from V and 4 bases from J, with 10 bases between. The CDR3 sequence is 14 residues long. Germline V gene data show CDR1 as SGDLS and CDR2 as YYNGEE. The assay was immunoSEQ multiplex PCR, and TCRdb's table has in-frame clones only and misses some. The data show hundreds of thousands of clones, 87% seen once. This TCR was recovered from a woman aged 18-29 years with acute COVID-19. What was sequenced was PBMCs or T cells enriched from blood (not recorded which). The chain combines TRBV9 with TRBJ1-2, with D possibly TRBD1 on 6 matching bases. CDR3 protein: CASSVEAGAYGYTF. The CDR3 DNA reads as TGTGCCAGCAGCGTAGAGGCAGGGGCCTATGGCTACACCTTC. Filled out from reference TRBV9 and TRBJ1-2, the complete variable domain reads DSGVTQTPKHLITATGQRVTLRCSPRSGDLSVYWYQQSLDQGLQFLIQYYNGEERAKGNILERFSAQQFPDLHSELNLSSLELGDSALYFCASSVEAGAYGYTFGSGTRLTVV.